Presented here are 22 T cell receptor beta chains from one specimen sequenced in a study of blood T cell repertoires in COVID-19. Profiling relied on immunoSEQ multiplex PCR, and the TCRdb table lists in-frame clones only, not all of them. This table holds roughly 220,000 clones, 84% found once. The sample taken for sequencing was PBMCs or T cells enriched from blood (not recorded which). The receptors were gathered from a middle-aged woman who had recovered from COVID-19.

The rearrangement links TRBV6-5 to TRBJ1-3; 7 positions match TRBD1. CDR1 MNHEY and CDR2 SVGAGI come from the germline V gene. The V segment lost 10 bases and the J segment 0 bases; nucleotides outside the gene matches: 9. The CDR3 contains 15 residues. The CDR3 DNA reads as TGTGCCACCTCGTTGGGACAGTCCTCTGGAAACACCATATATTTT. It yields the protein CATSLGQSSGNTIYF.

The V gene is TRBV19, the J gene TRBJ2-1, with TRBD1 matching over 11 bases. Germline V gene lookup returns CDR1 LNHDA and CDR2 SQIVND (reference sequence). With 5 bases clipped from V and 7 bases from J, the junction kept 7 bases outside the gene matches. There are 15 residues in the CDR3. Here the CDR3 reads CASSFTGTGGNEQFF. In DNA form, the CDR3 reads TGTGCCAGTAGTTTCACCGGGACAGGGGGGAATGAGCAGTTCTTC. Drawing the rest from reference TRBV19 and TRBJ2-1, the complete variable domain is DGGITQSPKYLFRKEGQNVTLSCEQNLNHDAMYWYRQDPGQGLRLIYYSQIVNDFQKGDIAEGYSVSREKKESFPLTVTSAQKNPTAFYLCASSFTGTGGNEQFFGPGTRLTVL.

The chain carries TRBV7-9 and TRBJ1-3; D uncertain. Looked up from germline, CDR1 is SEHNR and CDR2 is FQNEAQ (reference sequence). V lost 0 bases to trimming and J lost 0 bases, with 6 bases between them. The CDR3 is 15 residues long. The CDR3 is CASSLAGSSGNTIYF. In DNA, the CDR3 is TGTGCCAGCAGCTTAGCCGGGTCCTCTGGAAACACCATATATTTT.

The J gene is TRBJ1-2, the V gene TRBV28, with 8 bases lining up with TRBD1. CDR3 length equals 14 residues. Germline CDR1 and CDR2: MDHEN and SYDVKM. With V trimmed by 2 bases and J by 2 bases, 1 base remained unmatched. CDR3 residues: CASSLRTGNYGYTF. CDR3 nucleotide sequence: TGTGCCAGCAGTTTAAGGACAGGGAACTATGGCTACACCTTC.

The V call is TRBV6-6, the J call TRBJ2-1, with 7 bases that match TRBD2. CDR1 and CDR2 (germline): MNHNY, SVGAGI (reference sequence). J gave up 9 bases and V 4 bases, and 6 bases lay outside the gene matches. This CDR3 is 13 amino acids long. The chain's CDR3 is CASSSTGGTEQFF. CDR3 DNA: TGTGCCAGCAGTTCGACGGGAGGTACTGAGCAGTTCTTC.

The rearrangement links TRBV28 to TRBJ2-5; D possibly corresponds to TRBD1 (5 bases). Trimming pared 7 bases from V and 4 bases from J, leaving 13 bases between. The CDR3 totals 13 residues. Germline-derived CDR1 and CDR2 are MDHEN and SYDVKM. The CDR3 DNA sequence: TGTGCCAGCAACGGCGGAAGGGGAGAGACCCAGTACTTC. Protein sequence: CASNGGRGETQYF.

The table lists this clone with a count of one. The chain recombines TRBV5-4 with TRBJ1-3, with a possible D match to TRBD1 (5 bases). The V end lost 0 bases, the J end lost 0 bases, and 7 bases lay between the germline ends. Germline V gives CDR1 SGHNT, CDR2 YYREEE (reference sequence). The CDR3 has 15 amino acids. The CDR3, as DNA: TGTGCCAGCAGCTTGGGGGGCTTCTCTGGAAACACCATATATTTT. As protein: CASSLGGFSGNTIYF.

The chain employs TRBV21-1 and TRBJ1-1; the table's D call of TRBD1 was not tested on the DNA. TRBV21-1 is tagged as a pseudogene. The CDR3 is made up of 13 amino acids. Written as DNA, the CDR3 is TGTGCCAGCAGCAAAGTTTGGGGACAGAGGGCTTTCTTT. This translates into CASSKVWGQRAFF.

The chain combines TRBV27 with TRBJ2-5; 14 bases match TRBD2. There are 16 residues in the CDR3. Trimming cost V 5 bases and J 5 bases; bases outside gene matches: 7. Germline V gene sequence: CDR1 MNHEY, CDR2 SMNVEV (reference sequence). The CDR3 sequence is CASSRLTSGREETQYF. The CDR3 nucleotides read TGTGCCAGCAGTCGCTTGACTAGCGGGAGGGAGGAGACCCAGTACTTC.

The J gene is TRBJ1-5, the V gene TRBV7-8; D is perhaps TRBD1 (6 bases). Germline V gene lookup returns CDR1 SGHVS and CDR2 FQNEAQ. The CDR3 runs to 17 residues. V lost 5 bases to trimming and J lost 5 bases, with 22 bases between them. The DNA for the CDR3 is TGTGCCAGCAGCCCGAGAAGGGTTGGGACAAGGCATCAGCCCCAGCATTTT. Protein sequence: CASSPRRVGTRHQPQHF.

This sequence joins TRBV19 and TRBJ1-6, with D possibly matching TRBD1 (5 bases). The CDR3 runs to 13 residues. Trimming cost V 6 bases and J 10 bases, with 13 bases left between them. Per germline, CDR1 LNHDA and CDR2 SQIVND (reference sequence). CDR3 coding DNA: TGTGCCAGTAGATTGGACATTTCGTCACCCCTCCACTTT. This encodes CASRLDISSPLHF.

The CDR3 here is CASSEGSYGYTF. CDR3 nucleotide sequence: TGTGCCAGCAGCGAAGGGAGCTATGGCTACACCTTC. The chain is built from TRBV5-6 and TRBJ1-2; D is undetermined. V was shortened by 4 bases and J by 4 bases, with 8 bases between the two germline ends. In germline, CDR1 is SGHDT, CDR2 YYEEEE. The CDR3 is 12 amino acids.

The V and J genes are TRBV7-6 and TRBJ2-3; 8 nucleotides align to TRBD2. Germline V gene data show CDR1 as SGHVS and CDR2 as FNYEAQ. The length of the CDR3 is 16 residues. The V and J ends lost 1 base and 2 bases, in that order; junction bases with no gene match: 5. CDR3 loop: CASSLGLAGNTDTQYF. CDR3 DNA sequence: TGTGCCAGCAGCTTAGGTTTAGCGGGAAACACAGATACGCAGTATTTT.

This clone was detected once. The rearrangement links TRBV27 to TRBJ2-5, with 14 bases matching TRBD2. The V gene end was trimmed by 5 bases and the J gene end by 1 base; junction bases not matched to a gene: 21. The CDR3 covers 22 residues. CDR1 is MNHEY, CDR2 SMNVEV, per germline (reference sequence). The CDR3 here is CASSPFIYAGTSGSAFQETQYF. CDR3 bases: TGTGCCAGCAGTCCATTCATCTATGCCGGGACTAGCGGGAGTGCCTTCCAAGAGACCCAGTACTTC.

The chain combines TRBV2 with TRBJ2-2, with a possible D match to TRBD2 (6 bases). The CDR3 extends over 16 amino acids. V lost 4 bases to trimming and J lost 0 bases, with 12 bases between them. Germline CDR1 and CDR2: SNHLY and FYNNEI. CDR3 bases: TGTGCCAGCAGTGGGGACTGGGCGGCGAACACCGGGGAGCTGTTTTTT. It codes for CASSGDWAANTGELFF.

Only one count was recorded for this clone. The J gene is TRBJ2-1, the V gene TRBV7-2; D not resolved. The CDR3 totals 15 residues. CDR1 is SGHTA, CDR2 FQGNSA, per germline. V dropped 5 bases and J dropped 0 bases, with 11 bases sitting between them. The CDR3 DNA is TGTGCCAGCAGCCTAAGTATGAACTCCTACAATGAGCAGTTCTTC. Its protein is CASSLSMNSYNEQFF.

This rearrangement joins TRBV29-1 to TRBJ2-3; 12 nucleotides match TRBD1. This CDR3 comprises 14 residues. The germline gives CDR1 SQVTM, CDR2 ANQGSEA. V lost 7 bases to trimming and J lost 3 bases; unmatched junction nucleotides: 5. The CDR3 region is CSERDRGPTDTQYF. CDR3 bases: TGCAGCGAACGGGACAGGGGGCCGACAGATACGCAGTATTTT.

The chain carries TRBV21-1 and TRBJ2-3; TRBD2, the D gene given by the table, was not confirmed from the DNA. TRBV21-1 is designated a pseudogene. The CDR3 length is 14 residues. The CDR3 protein is CASSTAGELNTQYF. CDR3 DNA: TGTGCCAGCAGCACCGCGGGAGAACTTAATACGCAGTATTTT.

This clone was seen more than once but under ten times. The chain recombines TRBV27 with TRBJ2-7; a possible D gene is TRBD1 (6 bases). This CDR3 comprises 14 residues. CDR1 and CDR2 from the germline V gene are MNHEY and SMNVEV (reference sequence). Trimming shortened V by 6 bases and J by 0 bases, and 12 bases separated the two germline ends. The CDR3 loop reads CASSYNRDSYEQYV. CDR3 nucleotide sequence: TGTGCCAGCAGCTACAACAGGGACTCCTACGAGCAGTACGTC.

The genes are TRBV10-1 and TRBJ2-1; TRBD2 agrees at 10 bases. Germline CDR1 reads WNHNN; CDR2 reads SYGVQD (reference sequence). This CDR3 contains 16 residues. V trimming: 2 bases; J trimming: 8 bases; junction bases outside the gene matches: 9. The CDR3 DNA follows: TGCGCCAGCAGTGAGACGAGCGGGAGGGCCCTCGATGAGCAGTTCTTC. Translating it yields CASSETSGRALDEQFF.

The chain is built from TRBV27 and TRBJ2-1, with TRBD2 matching 12 bases. This CDR3 contains 18 residues. The junction had 11 bases not matched to a gene; V was cut back by 8 bases and J by 0 bases. The germline CDR1 and CDR2 sequences are MNHEY and SMNVEV (reference sequence). CDR3 nucleotide sequence: TGTGCCAGCCGAAGAGGACTAGCGGGGACTAGCTCCTACAATGAGCAGTTCTTC. The encoded protein is CASRRGLAGTSSYNEQFF.

The chain combines TRBV6-4 with TRBJ2-5; D is possibly TRBD1 (6 bases). V was clipped by 7 bases and J by 2 bases, with 17 bases between them. In germline, CDR1 is MRHNA, CDR2 SNTAGT. The CDR3 has 15 residues. The CDR3 DNA is TGTGCCAGCAACCCCCCTGGGGGCCAGCAAGAGACCCAGTACTTC. Translated, it gives CASNPPGGQQETQYF.